The sequence of this T cell receptor beta chain was determined in a study of T-cell reconstitution after alpha-beta-depleted transplantation in children. A note on this clonotype: Its antigen is not known.

CDR3 length: 14 residues. Trimming stripped 0 bases from V and 0 bases from J, with 4 bases between. Germline CDR1 SGHRS, CDR2 YFSETQ. Preparing the TCRbeta library involved the use of unique molecular identifiers. TCRdb reanalysed the PCR reads using MiXCR and keeps one entry per CDR3 protein. The sample has hundreds of thousands of distinct CDR3 sequences; around 15% are singletons. Study conclusions and caveats: Several hundred expanded graft clones reportedly were the source of alpha-beta T cells about two months after transplant. From surviving recipient T cells and thymic progenitors came the high day-60 TCRbeta diversity observed in some patients. It was newly produced T cells that mostly accounted for T-cell counts and diversity one year after transplant.

The chain combines TRBV5-1 with TRBJ1-5; D remains unclear. The sample here was PBMCs, mostly from graft donor cells, taken 360 days after TCRalphabeta/CD19-depleted stem cell transplant. The sequence came from a male patient between 2 and 9 years old who had a stem cell transplant for acute lymphoblastic leukemia, so the T cells may come from the graft donor. CDR3 protein: CASSLALSNQPQHF. CDR3 coding DNA: TGCGCCAGCAGCTTGGCTCTTAGCAATCAGCCCCAGCATTTT.